This T cell receptor beta chain was found in a study of spatial heterogeneity in lung cancer. Study in general: Beta-chain sequences consistently outnumbered alpha-chain sequences in detection. Every unique TCR and UMI combination, on average, appeared more than ten times in raw reads.

The CDR3 consists of 15 residues. Looked up from germline, CDR1 is KGHSH and CDR2 is LQKENI. Between the trimmed V and J ends, which lost 3 bases and 5 bases, there was a span of 13 bases. TCRdb re-derived calls from the 5' RACE reads in MiXCR, one entry per CDR3 protein. In the table there are 25,000 or so distinct CDR3 sequences, 8.4% of which are singletons. This clonotype was counted ten times or more. Time point here: sample taken at primary tumor resection. Frozen PBMC, nontumor lung or tumor provided whole RNA, which was sequenced unsorted. This clonotype was obtained from a female donor with early-stage non-small cell lung cancer. The chain links TRBV18 to TRBJ1-4; D not certain. The sequences come from PBMCs, collected at surgery. CDR3 protein: CASSPAQRRNEKLFF. The CDR3, as DNA: TGTGCCAGCTCACCTGCGCAGCGAAGGAATGAAAAACTGTTTTTT.